This record looks at one T cell receptor (beta chain) sequence and its context. Cohort 3 recovered donors had two negative PCRs, clearance, or symptom resolution. The data are from a study of blood T cell repertoires in COVID-19. Study context: Samples representing acute and convalescent COVID-19 were sourced from the United States, Italy and Spain. PBMCs, B-cell-depleted T cells, or T cells were the source of the cDNA or gDNA that made up the material.

Original methodology: The assay estimated nucleated cells by amplifying reference gene primers. Libraries were prepared by immunoSEQ multiplex PCR; TCRdb keeps only in-frame clonotypes and omits some of them. D and trimming come from the DNA, and the V and J calls and clone size come from that table. The sample lists approximately 170,000 clones, roughly 84% occurring once. This CDR3 region has 15 residues. V shed 4 bases, J shed 5 bases, and the junction held 9 bases outside the gene matches. Looked up from germline, CDR1 is MNHEY and CDR2 is SMNVEV (reference sequence). The TCR comes from a woman younger than 45 who had recovered from COVID-19. The J gene is TRBJ1-1, the V gene TRBV27, with 8 bases fitting TRBD1. Sample: PBMCs or T cells enriched from blood (not recorded which). CDR3 in DNA: TGTGCCAGCAGTTCTTTCCCAGGGGGCAAGACTGAAGCTTTCTTT. Amino acid sequence: CASSSFPGGKTEAFF.